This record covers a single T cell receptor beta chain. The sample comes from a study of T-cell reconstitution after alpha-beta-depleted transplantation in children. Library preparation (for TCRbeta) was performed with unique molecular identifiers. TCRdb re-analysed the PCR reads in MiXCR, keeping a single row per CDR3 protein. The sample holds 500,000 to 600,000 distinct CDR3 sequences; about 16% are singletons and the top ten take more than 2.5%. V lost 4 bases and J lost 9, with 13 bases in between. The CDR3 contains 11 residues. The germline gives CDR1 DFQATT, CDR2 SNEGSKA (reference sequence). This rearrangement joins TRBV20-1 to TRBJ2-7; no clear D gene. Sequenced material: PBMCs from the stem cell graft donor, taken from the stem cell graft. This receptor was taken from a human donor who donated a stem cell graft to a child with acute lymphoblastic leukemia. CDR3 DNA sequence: TGCAGTGCTACAACCCCTCTAGGGCAGTACTTC. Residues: CSATTPLGQYF.